This T cell receptor (beta chain) was retrieved from a study of cytotoxic CD8 clonotypes in ibrutinib-treated CLL. Overall study context: Following treatment for a median approximately 12 months, range 6 to 36, response samples were then taken.

Researchers set a sequencing depth target of 1 in 200,000 to 1 in 1 million T cells. The data were produced by immunoSEQ multiplex PCR, yet TCRdb's version contains in-frame clones alone and is incomplete. The sample holds some 200,000 clones, more than 65% seen once. This clonotype was obtained from a human donor with chronic lymphocytic leukemia. The sample in question was PBMCs, obtained after 12 months of ibrutinib treatment.

The CDR3 sequence: CASRLANYGYTF. CDR3 DNA: TGTGCCAGTAGGTTAGCTAACTATGGCTACACCTTC. The chain combines TRBV19 with TRBJ1-2; D is unclear. CDR3 length: 12 amino acids. Germline V gene data show CDR1 as LNHDA and CDR2 as SQIVND (reference sequence). With 6 bases removed from V and 0 bases from J, the gap between germline ends came to 5 bases.